This T cell receptor beta chain stems from a study of beta chain features in type 1 diabetes. Blood was collected once per donor into heparin, averaging about 110 mL. Reverse transcription of all isolated RNA meant that expressed TCRB transcripts were sequenced. TCRdb keeps only in-frame clones here, not all; method: immunoSEQ multiplex PCR. The repertoire has 50,000 or so clones, over 40% of them found once; the top ten carry about 1.5%. Concerning this clone itself: Its matching antigen is unknown.

Study findings and constraints: Researchers reported that naive, central memory and Treg TCRB repertoires appeared more similar in patients than in healthy donors. Shortening that was moderate but significant affected the TCRB CDR3s of Type 1 diabetes patients in all four CD4+ subsets. Cells that show high TCR expression could be over-represented by cDNA sequencing. The question of HLA type influencing TCRB rearrangement was one that remained unresolved here.

Germline CDR1 reads MNHEY; CDR2 reads SVGAGI. Deletions cut 11 bases from V and 2 bases from J, with 20 bases between. CDR3 size: 15 residues. The TCR was taken from a man between 25 and 39 years old with type 1 diabetes. Sequences were obtained from Tregs from blood. The rearrangement links TRBV6-5 to TRBJ2-3; D may be TRBD2 (6 bases). The CDR3: CAVSEASANTDTQYF. CDR3 DNA sequence: TGTGCCGTTTCGGAGGCTAGCGCGAACACAGATACGCAGTATTTT.